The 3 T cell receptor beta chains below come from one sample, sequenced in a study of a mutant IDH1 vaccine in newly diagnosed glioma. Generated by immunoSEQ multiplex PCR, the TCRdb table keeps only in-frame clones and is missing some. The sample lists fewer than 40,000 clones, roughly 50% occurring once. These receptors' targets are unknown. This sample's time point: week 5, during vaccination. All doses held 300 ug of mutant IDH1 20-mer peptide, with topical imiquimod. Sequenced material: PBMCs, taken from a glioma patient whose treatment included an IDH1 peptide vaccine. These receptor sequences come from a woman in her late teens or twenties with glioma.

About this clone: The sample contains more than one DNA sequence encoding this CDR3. The CDR3 nucleotides read TGTGCCAGTAGTATAGATTTGGGGACAGGGAGCCGCTACGAGCAGTACTTC. Amino acids: CASSIDLGTGSRYEQYF. V usage is TRBV19 and J usage is TRBJ2-7; 9 nucleotides line up with TRBD1. The CDR3 length is 17 residues. The germline V gene has CDR1 LNHDA and CDR2 SQIVND (reference sequence). V shed 0 bases and J 3 bases; nucleotides not matched to a gene: 9.

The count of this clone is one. The CDR3 here is CASSHPLSRGYNEQFF. CDR3 sequence (DNA): TGTGCCAGCAGCCATCCCCTCTCGCGGGGGTACAATGAGCAGTTCTTC. The genes are TRBV11-2 and TRBJ2-1; 7 nucleotides line up with TRBD2. This CDR3 comprises 16 residues. The germline V gene encodes CDR1 SGHAT and CDR2 FQNNGV. Trimming removed 5 bases from V and 4 bases from J; junction bases left unmatched: 11.

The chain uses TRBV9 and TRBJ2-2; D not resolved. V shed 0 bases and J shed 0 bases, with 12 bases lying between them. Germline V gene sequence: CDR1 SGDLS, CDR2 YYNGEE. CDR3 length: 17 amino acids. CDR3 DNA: TGTGCCAGCAGCGTAGCTGCGGCAGCGTCGAACACCGGGGAGCTGTTTTTT. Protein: CASSVAAAASNTGELFF.